This passage covers 25 T cell receptor beta chains from one sample sequenced in a study of CD4 T cells in relation to SARS-CoV-2 and coronaviruses. Produced via immunoSEQ multiplex PCR; TCRdb's table is partial and in-frame only. The table records 50,000 to 65,000 clones, just over 90% of them present only once. Sequences were obtained from naive CD4+ T cells from PBMCs. Subset in this sample: naive CD4+ T cells isolated by negative enrichment. These receptors were obtained from an adult with COVID-19.

The chain has TRBV4-2 and TRBJ2-5; 12 bases line up with TRBD2. Germline loops: CDR1 LGHNA, CDR2 YNFKEQ. After removal of 0 bases from V and 7 bases from J, the junction contained 3 bases not matched to a gene. This CDR3 spans 15 amino acids. The CDR3 DNA sequence: TGTGCCAGCAGCCAAGAGGTACTAGCGGGGGGGACCCAGTACTTC. Translation gives CASSQEVLAGGTQYF.

The V and J genes are TRBV10-2 and TRBJ2-5, with a tentative D call TRBD1 (6 bases). This CDR3 has 17 amino acids. CDR1 and CDR2 from the germline V gene are WSHSY and SAAADI. The V end was cut by 3 bases, the J end by 1 base, with 18 bases between. As DNA, the CDR3 is TGCGCCAGCAGTGACTGGACCGACGACAGGATCCAAGAGACCCAGTACTTC. Its translation: CASSDWTDDRIQETQYF.

CDR3 bases: TGTGCCAGCTCGCAAAGCCGCACCTCCTACGAGCAGTACTTC. Encoded protein: CASSQSRTSYEQYF. The chain is built from TRBV18 and TRBJ2-7; D ambiguous. The germline V gene encodes CDR1 KGHSH and CDR2 LQKENI. This CDR3 is built from 14 residues. The ends were cut back, 6 bases at V and 0 bases at J, with 12 bases in the middle.

The chain employs TRBV7-8 and TRBJ2-7, with D possibly TRBD2 on 6 matching bases. CDR1 SGHVS and CDR2 FQNEAQ come from the germline V gene. V dropped 0 bases and J dropped 7 bases, with 16 bases sitting between them. The CDR3 runs 15 residues. In DNA, the CDR3 is TGTGCCAGCAGCTTAGCGGGCAGGCCCGGAGGGGAGCAGTACTTC. It specifies CASSLAGRPGGEQYF.

This chain links TRBV6-5 with TRBJ2-1; D might be TRBD1 (5 bases). The CDR3 is made up of 13 amino acids. Per the germline V gene, CDR1 is MNHEY and CDR2 is SVGAGI. The V end was cut by 7 bases, the J end by 9 bases, with 16 bases between. The CDR3 spells CASTRQYSGEQFF. The CDR3 DNA sequence: TGTGCCAGCACCCGACAGTACTCCGGTGAGCAGTTCTTC.

The rearrangement joins TRBV5-6 to TRBJ2-3; D possibly matches TRBD1 or TRBD2 (5 bases each). Germline lookup yields CDR1 SGHDT and CDR2 YYEEEE. The V end was cut by 4 bases, the J end by 3 bases, with 12 bases between. The CDR3 has 14 amino acids. The CDR3 loop reads CASSAGAQTDTQYF. In DNA, the CDR3 is TGTGCCAGCAGCGCCGGGGCCCAAACAGATACGCAGTATTTT.

The J gene is TRBJ1-4, the V gene TRBV19, with D possibly being TRBD1 (5 bases). This CDR3 comprises 14 residues. Germline lookup yields CDR1 LNHDA and CDR2 SQIVND (reference sequence). Trimming took 5 bases from V and 7 from J, leaving 14 bases between them. CDR3 region: CASSPTPQGEKLFF. The CDR3 bases are TGTGCCAGTAGTCCAACCCCTCAGGGTGAAAAACTGTTTTTT.

In its sample, this clone was seen once. The CDR3 protein is CATSIGSTDTQYF. The CDR3 DNA follows: TGTGCCACCAGTATAGGCTCCACAGATACGCAGTATTTT. V is TRBV24-1 and J is TRBJ2-3; D remains ambiguous. This CDR3 has 13 amino acids. Germline CDR1 and CDR2: KGHDR and SFDVKD. Trimming removed 6 bases from V and 2 bases from J, with 8 bases in between.

The chain combines TRBV28 with TRBJ2-1, with 14 bases that match TRBD2. V gave up 5 bases and J gave up 8 bases; unmatched junction bases: 2. The CDR3 consists of 14 residues. Looked up from germline, CDR1 is MDHEN and CDR2 is SYDVKM. The CDR3 is CASSGTSGSYEQFF. CDR3 in DNA: TGTGCCAGCAGTGGGACTAGCGGGAGCTATGAGCAGTTCTTC. Supplemented by reference TRBV28 and TRBJ2-1, the full variable domain reads DVKVTQSSRYLVKRTGEKVFLECVQDMDHENMFWYRQDPGLGLRLIYFSYDVKMKEKGDIPEGYSVSREKKERFSLILESASTNQTSMYLCASSGTSGSYEQFFGPGTRLTVL.

J is TRBJ2-2 and V is TRBV5-1, with 8 bases identical to TRBD2. Germline lookup yields CDR1 SGHRS and CDR2 YFSETQ. V gave up 4 bases and J gave up 0 bases; unmatched junction bases: 5. The CDR3 consists of 16 residues. CDR3 coding DNA: TGCGCCAGCAGCAAGACTAGCGCCGCGAACACCGGGGAGCTGTTTTTT. This sequence encodes CASSKTSAANTGELFF.

The V call is TRBV15, the J call TRBJ2-5; 7 bases are shared with TRBD1. The length of the CDR3 is 15 residues. The germline V gene encodes CDR1 LNHNV and CDR2 YYDKDF (reference sequence). After removal of 8 bases from V and 5 bases from J, the junction contained 14 bases not matched to a gene. CDR3 protein: CATGPGRGYWETQYF. The CDR3 DNA reads TGTGCCACCGGCCCCGGCAGGGGGTATTGGGAGACCCAGTACTTC.

The chain uses TRBV29-1 and TRBJ2-7, with unresolved D. V was pared by 3 bases and J by 2 bases, with 8 bases between. Germline CDR1 is SQVTM and CDR2 is ANQGSEA. The CDR3 has 12 amino acids. CDR3 amino acids: CSVEENTYEQYF. CDR3 DNA sequence: TGCAGCGTTGAGGAGAATACCTACGAGCAGTACTTC.

The V call is TRBV4-1, the J call TRBJ1-4, with a possible D match to TRBD1 (5 bases). The CDR3 is 16 residues long. Germline lookup yields CDR1 MGHRA and CDR2 YSYEKL. The germline V and J ends were trimmed by 0 bases and 7 bases, with 15 bases remaining between them. DNA for the CDR3: TGCGCCAGCAGCCAAGAGGCCTCGGGGGTGAGTGAAAAACTGTTTTTT. Protein: CASSQEASGVSEKLFF.

This sequence joins TRBV7-8 and TRBJ2-1; TRBD1 matches 11 bases. In germline, CDR1 is SGHVS, CDR2 FQNEAQ. V lost 5 bases and J lost 6; bases outside the gene matches: 6. CDR3 size: 15 residues. Written as DNA, the CDR3 is TGTGCCAGCAGCGACTGGACAGGGGGCCGCAATGAGCAGTTCTTC. It yields the protein CASSDWTGGRNEQFF.

The rearrangement joins TRBV12-5 to TRBJ2-5, with 7 bases matching TRBD1. V was pared by 1 base and J by 5 bases, with 7 bases of the junction left unmatched. CDR3 length equals 15 residues. CDR1 is LGHNT, CDR2 FRNRAP, per germline. This CDR3 is CASGLGQGTGETQYF. As DNA, the CDR3 is TGTGCTAGTGGTTTGGGACAGGGAACCGGGGAGACCCAGTACTTC.

J is TRBJ2-7 and V is TRBV15; 12 bases match TRBD2. Per the germline V gene, CDR1 is LNHNV and CDR2 is YYDKDF (reference sequence). The CDR3 has 15 amino acids. V shed 3 bases, J shed 5 bases, and the junction held 5 bases outside the gene matches. The CDR3 is CATSRRLAGVHEQYF. The CDR3 region has the DNA TGTGCCACCAGCAGGAGACTAGCGGGAGTCCACGAGCAGTACTTC.

The rearrangement joins TRBV7-2 to TRBJ2-1, with 8 nucleotides matching TRBD2. Germline loops: CDR1 SGHTA, CDR2 FQGNSA. The CDR3 has 18 amino acids. V shed 1 base, J shed 9 bases, and the junction held 17 bases outside the gene matches. CDR3 protein: CASSLGISSGLASPEQFF. Written as DNA, the CDR3 is TGTGCCAGCAGCTTAGGAATTTCGAGCGGACTAGCATCCCCTGAGCAGTTCTTC.

This chain uses TRBV5-1 with TRBJ2-3; 7 bases line up with TRBD2. The CDR3 runs 15 residues. V was pared by 1 base and J by 4 bases, with 6 bases of the junction left unmatched. In germline, CDR1 is SGHRS, CDR2 YFSETQ. The CDR3 DNA is TGCGCCAGCAGCTTGACGAGCGGGACCCCAGATACGCAGTATTTT. Translated, it gives CASSLTSGTPDTQYF.

This clone was observed once. The J gene is TRBJ2-5, the V gene TRBV19; D may be TRBD1 (6 bases). Germline V gives CDR1 LNHDA, CDR2 SQIVND (reference sequence). Between the trimmed V and J ends, which lost 6 bases and 2 bases, there was a span of 13 bases. The CDR3 runs to 14 residues. The CDR3 nucleotides are TGTGCCAGTAGGAGGGGACATTTGCAAGAGACCCAGTACTTC. This sequence encodes CASRRGHLQETQYF.

The rearrangement uses TRBV28 and TRBJ2-7; 10 bases agree with TRBD2. Germline V gives CDR1 MDHEN, CDR2 SYDVKM. This CDR3 region has 15 residues. The junction had 11 bases not matched to a gene; V was cut back by 6 bases and J by 6 bases. The CDR3 nucleotides are TGTGCCAGCAGCCCCCGGCTAGCGGGAGATGCCGAGCAGTACTTC. Protein: CASSPRLAGDAEQYF.

The chain links TRBV7-6 to TRBJ1-6; D ambiguous. The CDR3 runs to 15 residues. The V gene's germline CDR1 is SGHVS and CDR2 FNYEAQ. The germline V and J ends were trimmed by 5 bases and 3 bases, with 11 bases remaining between them. The CDR3 bases are TGTGCCAGCAGCCGTTCGGCGGGCTATAATTCACCCCTCCACTTT. Protein: CASSRSAGYNSPLHF.

The V call is TRBV5-4, the J call TRBJ2-1; D gene uncertain. V was clipped by 6 bases and J by 0 bases, with 10 bases between them. Germline V gene lookup returns CDR1 SGHNT and CDR2 YYREEE (reference sequence). The CDR3 sequence is 14 residues long. CDR3 region: CASTGSSSYNEQFF. The CDR3 coding sequence is TGTGCCAGCACTGGGTCAAGCTCCTACAATGAGCAGTTCTTC.

This chain joins TRBV28 and TRBJ1-2; weak D call: TRBD1 (6 bases). The CDR3 has 18 residues. In germline, CDR1 is MDHEN, CDR2 SYDVKM. Trimming removed 6 bases at V and 3 bases at J, with 26 bases between. The CDR3 DNA is TGTGCCAGCAGCCCCGGGGGGGCAGGGTCTCCCCTACACTATGGCTACACCTTC. This encodes CASSPGGAGSPLHYGYTF.

The chain has TRBV11-2 and TRBJ2-2, with D possibly TRBD2 on 5 matching bases. V was shortened by 1 base and J by 2 bases, with 5 bases between the two germline ends. The CDR3 loop spans 14 amino acids. From germline, CDR1 is SGHAT and CDR2 FQNNGV. The chain's CDR3 is CASSLGLNTGELFF. The CDR3 bases are TGTGCCAGCAGCTTAGGACTAAACACCGGGGAGCTGTTTTTT.

This chain connects TRBV18 to TRBJ2-2, with TRBD2 matching 12 bases. CDR3 length: 16 amino acids. V lost 3 bases and J lost 4; bases outside the gene matches: 3. Germline V gives CDR1 KGHSH, CDR2 LQKENI. The CDR3 region has the DNA TGTGCCAGCTCACCTTGGACTAGCGGGACCACCGGGGAGCTGTTTTTT. As protein: CASSPWTSGTTGELFF. Combining the CDR3 with reference TRBV18 and TRBJ2-2 gives the whole variable domain NAGVMQNPRHLVRRRGQEARLRCSPMKGHSHVYWYRQLPEEGLKFMVYLQKENIIDESGMPKERFSAEFPKEGPSILRIQQVVRGDSAAYFCASSPWTSGTTGELFFGEGSRLTVL.